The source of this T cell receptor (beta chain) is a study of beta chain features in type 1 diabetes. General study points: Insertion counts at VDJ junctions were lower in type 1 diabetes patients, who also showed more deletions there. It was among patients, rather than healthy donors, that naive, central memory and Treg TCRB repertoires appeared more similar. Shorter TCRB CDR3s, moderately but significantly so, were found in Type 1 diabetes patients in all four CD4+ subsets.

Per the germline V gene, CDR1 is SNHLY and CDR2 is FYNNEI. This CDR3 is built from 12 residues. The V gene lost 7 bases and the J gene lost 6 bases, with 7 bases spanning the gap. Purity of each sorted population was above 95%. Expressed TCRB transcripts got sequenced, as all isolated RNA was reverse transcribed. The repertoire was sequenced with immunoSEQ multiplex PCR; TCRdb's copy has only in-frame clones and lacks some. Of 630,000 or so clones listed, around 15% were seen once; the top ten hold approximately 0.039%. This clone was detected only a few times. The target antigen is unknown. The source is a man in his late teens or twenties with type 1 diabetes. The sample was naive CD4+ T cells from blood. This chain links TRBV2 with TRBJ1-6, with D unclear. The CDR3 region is CASTKGNSPLHF. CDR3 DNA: TGTGCCAGCACTAAGGGTAATTCACCCCTCCACTTT. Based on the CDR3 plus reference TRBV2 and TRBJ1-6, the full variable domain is EPEVTQTPSHQVTQMGQEVILRCVPISNHLYFYWYRQILGQKVEFLVSFYNNEISEKSEIFDDQFSVERPDGSNFTLKIRSTKLEDSAMYFCASTKGNSPLHFGNGTRLTVT.